This TCR beta chain came from a study of CD8+ T cells in alopecia areata. The V end was cut by 6 bases, the J end by 6 bases, with 15 bases between. Germline CDR1 reads MNHEY; CDR2 reads SMNVEV (reference sequence). There are 13 residues in the CDR3. A remark on this clone: Antigen specificity is unknown.

Reverse transcription of extracted RNA yielded cDNA, which provided the sequencing template. Produced via immunoSEQ multiplex PCR; TCRdb's table is partial and in-frame only. The sample holds 120,000 to 150,000 clones, about three fifths seen once. General study points: Affected scalp, especially in alopecia totalis/universalis, had a higher clonality than normal scalp did.

T lymphocytes (CD4+ and CD8+) were sorted from PBMCs. The V and J genes are TRBV27 and TRBJ2-7, with D possibly being TRBD1 or TRBD2 (5 bases each). Material for sequencing was CD8+ T cells sorted from blood. This clonotype was sampled from a human donor in good health. The CDR3 nucleotides are TGTGCCAGCAGCCCCGGGGCCCTCTCCGAGCAGTACTTC. Protein product: CASSPGALSEQYF.